This TCR beta chain emerged from a study of neurological immune-mediated disorders. Background on the study: Relapsing-remitting disease was seen in about 90% of the 34 multiple sclerosis patients, and secondary progressive disease was seen in 3.

TCRdb analysed the 5' RACE reads with MiXCR anew, one entry per CDR3 protein. The sample includes roughly 41,000 distinct CDR3 sequences, 1.9% seen only once; the top ten take roughly 2%. V was pared by 3 bases and J by 6 bases, with 7 bases of the junction left unmatched. CDR3 length: 15 amino acids. Germline V gene data show CDR1 as LGHDT and CDR2 as YNNKEL (reference sequence). This clonotype was seen many times. The V gene is TRBV3-1, the J gene TRBJ2-1, with 8 bases identical to TRBD1. Sequenced: PBMCs. The sequence came from a woman aged 40 to 50 with multiple sclerosis. CDR3 bases: TGTGCCAGCAGCCAGACCGGGACAGGAGTCAATGAGCAGTTCTTC. Its protein product is CASSQTGTGVNEQFF.